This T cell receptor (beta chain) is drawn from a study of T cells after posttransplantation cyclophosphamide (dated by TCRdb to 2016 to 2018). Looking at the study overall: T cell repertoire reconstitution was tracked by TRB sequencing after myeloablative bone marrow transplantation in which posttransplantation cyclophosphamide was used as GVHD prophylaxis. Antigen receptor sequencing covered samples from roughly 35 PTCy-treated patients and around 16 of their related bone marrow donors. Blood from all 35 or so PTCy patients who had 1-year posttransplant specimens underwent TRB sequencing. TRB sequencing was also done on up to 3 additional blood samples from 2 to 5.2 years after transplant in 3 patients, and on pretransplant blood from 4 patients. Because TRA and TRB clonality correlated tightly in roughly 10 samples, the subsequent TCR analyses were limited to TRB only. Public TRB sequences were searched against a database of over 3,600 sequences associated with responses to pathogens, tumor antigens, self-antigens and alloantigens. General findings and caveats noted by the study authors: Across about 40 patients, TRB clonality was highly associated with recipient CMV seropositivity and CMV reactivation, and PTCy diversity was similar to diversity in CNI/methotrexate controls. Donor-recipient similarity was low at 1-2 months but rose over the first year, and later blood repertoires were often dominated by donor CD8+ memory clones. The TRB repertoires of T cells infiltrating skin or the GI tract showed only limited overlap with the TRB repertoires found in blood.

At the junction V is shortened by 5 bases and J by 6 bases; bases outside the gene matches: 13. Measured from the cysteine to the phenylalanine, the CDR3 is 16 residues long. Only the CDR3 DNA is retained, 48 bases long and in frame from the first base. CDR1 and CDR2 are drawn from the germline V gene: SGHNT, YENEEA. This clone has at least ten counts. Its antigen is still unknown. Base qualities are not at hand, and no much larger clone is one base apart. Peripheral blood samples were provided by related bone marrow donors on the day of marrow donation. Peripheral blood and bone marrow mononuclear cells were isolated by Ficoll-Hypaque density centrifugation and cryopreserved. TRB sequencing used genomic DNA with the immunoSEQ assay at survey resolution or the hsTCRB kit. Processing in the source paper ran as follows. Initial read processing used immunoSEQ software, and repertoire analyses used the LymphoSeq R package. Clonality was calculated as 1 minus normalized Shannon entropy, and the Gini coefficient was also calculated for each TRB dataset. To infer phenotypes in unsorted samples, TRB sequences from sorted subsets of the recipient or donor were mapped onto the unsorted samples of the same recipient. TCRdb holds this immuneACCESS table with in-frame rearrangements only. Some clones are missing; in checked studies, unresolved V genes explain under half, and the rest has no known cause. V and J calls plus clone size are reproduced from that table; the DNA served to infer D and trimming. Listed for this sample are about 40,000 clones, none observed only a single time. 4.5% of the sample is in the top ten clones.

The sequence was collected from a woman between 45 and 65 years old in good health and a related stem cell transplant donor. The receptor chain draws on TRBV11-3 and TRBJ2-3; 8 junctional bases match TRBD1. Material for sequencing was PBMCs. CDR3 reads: CASSPRAGGQWDTQYF. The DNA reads TGTGCCAGCAGCCCAAGGGCAGGGGGCCAGTGGGATACGCAGTATTTT.